The rows below give T cell receptor beta chains drawn from one sample of a study of cytomegalovirus exposure and HLA in healthy donors. Profiling relied on immunoSEQ multiplex PCR, and the TCRdb table lists in-frame clones only, not all of them. The sample consists of 150,000 to 200,000 clones, 75% to 90% of them appearing once. The sample consisted of PBMCs. Receptors originate from a man between 18 and 29 years old in good health and CMV-seropositive. The CDR3 runs from the conserved cysteine through the conserved F or W. A D gene is named only where the DNA matches it firmly. The size of a clone is reported for some rows only, either as once, few or many, or as a class for expanded clones.

TRBJ2-1,TRBD2,TRBV27,-,CASSPTSGISYNEQFF,TGTGCCAGCAGCCCGACTAGCGGGATTTCCTACAATGAGCAGTTCTTC
TRBJ2-1,TRBD2,TRBV14,-,CASSQDRASGGWDEQFF,TGTGCCAGCAGCCAAGATCGGGCTAGCGGGGGCTGGGATGAGCAGTTCTTC
TRBJ2-1,-,TRBV7-8,-,CASSPVRREQFF,TGTGCCAGCAGCCCAGTCCGGAGAGAGCAGTTCTTC
TRBJ2-5,TRBD1,TRBV27,-,CASRQGAWETQYF,TGTGCCAGCAGACAGGGGGCTTGGGAGACCCAGTACTTC
TRBJ2-7,TRBD1,TRBV10-3,-,CAIKRDRGEQYF,TGTGCCATCAAGAGGGACAGGGGGGAGCAGTACTTC
TRBJ2-7,-,TRBV6-5,-,CASSREGGNEQYF,TGTGCCAGCAGTCGCGAGGGGGGGAACGAGCAGTACTTC
TRBJ1-1,TRBD1,TRBV15,once,CATSRGTGLEAFF,TGTGCCACCAGCCGCGGGACAGGGCTTGAAGCTTTCTTT
TRBJ2-3,TRBD2,TRBV7-9,few,CASRPNFSGRAGGTDTQYF,TGTGCCAGCAGACCAAATTTTAGCGGGAGGGCCGGGGGCACAGATACGCAGTATTTT
TRBJ2-7,-,TRBV10-1,-,CASSDHRVTHEQYF,TGCGCCAGCAGTGATCACAGGGTGACCCACGAGCAGTACTTC
TRBJ2-5,-,TRBV29-1,-,CSVARTGSQTQYF,TGCAGCGTTGCCAGAACAGGGAGTCAGACCCAGTACTTC
TRBJ1-4,-,TRBV6-6,-,CATRQEANEKLFF,TGTGCCACCCGGCAGGAGGCTAATGAAAAACTGTTTTTT
TRBJ2-1,TRBD2,TRBV4-2,-,CASSQEGETSGSPLEYNEQFF,TGTGCCAGCAGCCAAGAAGGGGAGACTAGCGGGAGCCCACTCGAATACAATGAGCAGTTCTTC
TRBJ1-2,-,TRBV30,once,CAGRLVGYTF,TGTGCAGGGAGGTTGGTTGGCTACACCTTC
TRBJ2-7,-,TRBV7-8,-,CASSPNRSVREQYF,TGTGCCAGCAGCCCTAACCGGAGCGTGAGAGAGCAGTACTTC
TRBJ1-5,TRBD1,TRBV25-1,-,CASGDRGKGGHQPQHF,TGTGCCAGCGGGGACAGGGGGAAAGGGGGGCATCAGCCCCAGCATTTT
TRBJ1-5,TRBD1,TRBV6-5,-,CASSRDRGQPQHF,TGTGCCAGCAGCCGGGACAGGGGGCAGCCCCAGCATTTT
TRBJ1-2,TRBD1,TRBV4-3,-,CASSHNRGDTYGYTF,TGCGCCAGCAGCCATAACAGGGGGGATACCTATGGCTACACCTTC
TRBJ2-2,-,TRBV5-1,once,CASSLAWGAANTGELFF,TGCGCCAGCAGCTTGGCCTGGGGAGCGGCGAACACCGGGGAGCTGTTTTTT
TRBJ2-1,-,TRBV5-1,-,CASRREPNNEQFF,TGCGCCAGCAGACGGGAGCCGAACAATGAGCAGTTCTTC
TRBJ2-7,-,TRBV16,-,CASSQEVPGMTHEQYF,TGTGCCAGCAGCCAAGAAGTTCCAGGGATGACCCACGAGCAGTACTTC
TRBJ2-7,-,TRBV9,-,CASSVDQTYEQYF,TGTGCCAGCAGCGTAGACCAGACCTACGAGCAGTACTTC
TRBJ2-1,TRBD2,TRBV9,-,CASSPRTSGGDEQFF,TGTGCCAGCAGCCCCCGTACTAGCGGGGGGGATGAGCAGTTCTTC
TRBJ1-1,TRBD1,TRBV6-5,-,CASRRTGVAEAFF,TGTGCCAGCAGACGCACAGGGGTAGCTGAAGCTTTCTTT
TRBJ2-7,TRBD1,TRBV27,-,CASSLSPGQGGNEQYF,TGTGCCAGCAGTTTATCTCCGGGACAGGGGGGGAATGAGCAGTACTTC
TRBJ2-2,-,TRBV7-7,-,CASSLELAPRLNTGELFF,TGTGCCAGCAGCTTAGAGCTAGCCCCCCGCTTAAACACCGGGGAGCTGTTTTTT
TRBJ2-2,-,TRBV27,few,CASSPYTGELFF,TGTGCCAGCAGTCCCTACACCGGGGAGCTGTTTTTT
TRBJ1-2,-,TRBV11-1,-,CASSFFSGRPASGGYTF,TGTGCCAGCAGCTTCTTTAGTGGGCGTCCAGCCTCCGGAGGCTACACCTTC
TRBJ2-1,TRBD2,TRBV11-2,once,CASSLVAGVSNEQFF,TGTGCCAGCAGCTTAGTCGCGGGAGTTAGCAATGAGCAGTTCTTC
TRBJ1-1,-,TRBV30,-,CAVSRGLEAFF,TGTGCAGTTTCTCGGGGATTAGAAGCTTTCTTT
TRBJ2-7,TRBD2,TRBV27,-,CASSRTSNPYEQYF,TGTGCCAGCAGCCGGACTAGCAACCCATACGAGCAGTACTTC
TRBJ1-5,TRBD1,TRBV6-5,-,CASSYTTGSNQPQHF,TGTGCCAGCAGTTACACGACAGGGAGCAATCAGCCCCAGCATTTT
TRBJ2-5,-,TRBV5-4,-,CASRPEVGTQETQYF,TGTGCCAGCAGGCCGGAGGTTGGGACTCAAGAGACCCAGTACTTC
TRBJ2-1,TRBD1,TRBV5-6,-,CASSIGTGSNEQFF,TGTGCCAGCAGCATCGGGACAGGGAGCAATGAGCAGTTCTTC
TRBJ2-2,TRBD2,TRBV6-4,-,CASRGGLADTGELFF,TGTGCCAGCAGGGGGGGACTAGCGGACACCGGGGAGCTGTTTTTT
TRBJ1-5,-,TRBV19,-,CASSWSRGGNQPQHF,TGTGCCAGTAGTTGGAGTCGTGGTGGCAATCAGCCCCAGCATTTT